This T cell receptor beta chain was identified in a study of blood T cell repertoires in COVID-19. CDR3 length: 18 amino acids. J was trimmed by 5 bases and V by 0 bases; bases with no gene match: 12. This clone was recorded only once. Here immunoSEQ multiplex PCR was the method, and the copy in TCRdb shows in-frame clones only, minus some. This sample carries 260,000 or so clones, approximately 80% of them seen once, and the ten largest clones take around 5%. This receptor was obtained from a woman aged 70-85 years with acute or convalescent COVID-19. The sample was peripheral blood. The genes are TRBV23-1 and TRBJ2-5, with TRBD1 identical over 10 bases. TRBV23-1 is labeled an ORF, and its function is uncertain. DNA of the CDR3: TGCGCCAGCAGTCAATCGAACCCTTTGCGGGACAGGGGCGAGACCCAGTACTTC. As protein: CASSQSNPLRDRGETQYF.